The present entry profiles one TCR beta chain with its context. Eight separate reactions per sample served to make cDNA. TCRdb reanalyzed the 5' RACE reads, giving one entry per CDR3 protein sequence and no DNA. The table counts 200,000 to 250,000 distinct CDR3 sequences; roughly 7.5% lies in the top ten. Blood was drawn once per donor, and each sample measured under 3 ml. The entry originates in a study of monozygotic twins with inflammatory bowel disease. The CDR3 is made up of 14 amino acids. What was sequenced was blood. This clonotype was obtained from a human donor with ulcerative colitis or Crohn's disease, or a healthy co-twin of an affected twin (not recorded which). This chain joins TRBV12-3 or TRBV12-4 and TRBJ1-6; TCRdb gives TRBD1 as the D gene, but with no DNA this cannot be confirmed. This chain's CDR3 is CASRTGLRDSPLHF.